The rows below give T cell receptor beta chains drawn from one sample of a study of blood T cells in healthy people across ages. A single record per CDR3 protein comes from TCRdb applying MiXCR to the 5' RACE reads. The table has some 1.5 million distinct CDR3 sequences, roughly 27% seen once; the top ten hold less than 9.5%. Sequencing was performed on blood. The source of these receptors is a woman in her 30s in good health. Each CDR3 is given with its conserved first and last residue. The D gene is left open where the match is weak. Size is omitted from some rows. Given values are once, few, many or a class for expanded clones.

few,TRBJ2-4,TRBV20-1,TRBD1,TGCAGTGCTAGAGGGCGGGGACAGGGGGAAGAGCAGTACTTC,CSARGRGQGEEQYF
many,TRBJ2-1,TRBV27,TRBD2,TGTGCCAGCAGTTTAGGGCCTAGCGGGGTATACAATGAGCAGTTCTTC,CASSLGPSGVYNEQFF
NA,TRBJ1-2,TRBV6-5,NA,TGTGCCAGCAGTTACGGACAGCACTATGGCTACACCTTC,CASSYGQHYGYTF
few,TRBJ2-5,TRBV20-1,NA,TGCAGTGCTAGAGATCCGGCTAGCAGACGGGAAGAGACCCAGGACTTC,CSARDPASRREETQDF
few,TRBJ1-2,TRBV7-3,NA,TGTGCCAGCAGCGCCTCCTCAGACAGCGGCTACACCTTC,CASSASSDSGYTF
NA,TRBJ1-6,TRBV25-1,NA,TGTGCCAGCAGTGGGACGAGACAGGCCCGCTCCCATAATTCACCCCTCCACTTT,CASSGTRQARSHNSPLHF
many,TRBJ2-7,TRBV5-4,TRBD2,TGTGCCAGCAGCTTGGAGGGCGGGGGGCGCAGCGAGCAGTACTTC,CASSLEGGGRSEQYF
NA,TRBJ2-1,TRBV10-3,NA,TGTGCCACCACGCCCGGTGCCCCCCAGCCCTACAATGAGCAGTTCTTC,CATTPGAPQPYNEQFF
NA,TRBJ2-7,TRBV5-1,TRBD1,TGCGCCAGCAGCGGGACAGGGGAGTCCTACGAGCAGTACTTC,CASSGTGESYEQYF
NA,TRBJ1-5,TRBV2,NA,TGTGCCAGCAGTGAATTGACCGCGCAGCAGCCCCAGCATTTT,CASSELTAQQPQHF
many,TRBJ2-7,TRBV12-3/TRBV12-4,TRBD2,TGTGCCAGCAGTTTGGGTATAGCGGGAGTCCCCTACGAGCAGTACTTC,CASSLGIAGVPYEQYF
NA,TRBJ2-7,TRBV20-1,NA,TGCAGTGCGATACGGGACACCACCTACGAGCAGTACTTC,CSAIRDTTYEQYF
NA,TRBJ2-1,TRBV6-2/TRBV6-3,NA,TGTGCCAGCAGCCCAGGGACCTTCAATGAGCAGTTCTTC,CASSPGTFNEQFF
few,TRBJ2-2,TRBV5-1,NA,TGCGCCAGCAGCTTGGACGGCCCGAACACCGGGGAGCTGTTTTTT,CASSLDGPNTGELFF
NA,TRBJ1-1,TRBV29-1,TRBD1,TGCAGCGGGACGGGACAGGTGAACACTGAAGCTTTCTTT,CSGTGQVNTEAFF
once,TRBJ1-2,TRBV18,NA,TGTGCCAGCTCACCGGCCATTAAGGGGCAGAGCTATGGCTACACCTTC,CASSPAIKGQSYGYTF
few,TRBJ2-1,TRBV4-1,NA,TGCGCCAGCAGCCCCAGAGGGACTTTTCAAGGTGATGAGCAGTTCTTC,CASSPRGTFQGDEQFF
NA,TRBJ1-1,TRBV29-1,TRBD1,TGCAGCGGGCAGGGGGGGGAGGGCACTGAAGCTTTCTTT,CSGQGGEGTEAFF
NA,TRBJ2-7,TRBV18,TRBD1,TGTGCCAGCTCATTGGGGACAGGGATGCGCGAGCAGTACTTC,CASSLGTGMREQYF
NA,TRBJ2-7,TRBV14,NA,TGTGCCAGCAGCCAAGCCCCGCTGTACTCCTACAATGAGCAGTACTTC,CASSQAPLYSYNEQYF
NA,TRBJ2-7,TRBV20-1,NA,TGCAGTGTCCGCCCAACTAGCACAACGGCCGAGCAGTACTTC,CSVRPTSTTAEQYF
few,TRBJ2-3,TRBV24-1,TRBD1,TGTGCCACCAGTTCACAGGGGGTTCCTCCAGATACGCAGTATTTT,CATSSQGVPPDTQYF
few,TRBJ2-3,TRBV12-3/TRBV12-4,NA,TGTGCCAGCGTCGGGACTCGGCGTGATACGCAGTATTTT,CASVGTRRDTQYF
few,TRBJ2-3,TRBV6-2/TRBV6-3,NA,TGTGCCAGCATGGGGACCGGGCTAGGCACAGATACGCAGTATTTT,CASMGTGLGTDTQYF
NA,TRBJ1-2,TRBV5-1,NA,TGCGCCAGCAGCTTCCTGGACCCAAACTATGGCTACACCTTC,CASSFLDPNYGYTF
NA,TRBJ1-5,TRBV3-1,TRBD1,TGTGCCAGCAGCAACCGGGACAGGGGTGGCCAGCCCCAGCATTTT,CASSNRDRGGQPQHF
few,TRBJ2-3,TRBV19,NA,TGTGCCAGTGTAGCCGCAGGAGATACGCAGTATTTT,CASVAAGDTQYF
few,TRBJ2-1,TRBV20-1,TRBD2,TGCAGTGCCACGTTCCTACGGGGGAGGGCCCTGGGTGAGCAGTTCTTC,CSATFLRGRALGEQFF
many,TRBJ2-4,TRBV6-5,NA,TGTGCCAGCAGTATCGACGGTAGGAGATCGGACATTCAGTACTTC,CASSIDGRRSDIQYF
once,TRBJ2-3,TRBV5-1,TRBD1,TGCGCCAGCAGCTTGGTTCCGGACAGGGGAACAGATACGCAGTATTTT,CASSLVPDRGTDTQYF
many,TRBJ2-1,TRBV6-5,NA,TGTGCCAGCAGTTACTCGACCGGTGAGCAGTTCTTC,CASSYSTGEQFF
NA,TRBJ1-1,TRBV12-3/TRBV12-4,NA,TGTGCCAGCACCACGTTGGCCGGGAGGGAAGCTTTCTTT,CASTTLAGREAFF
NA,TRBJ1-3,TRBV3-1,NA,TGTGCCAGCAGCCGGGACGGCTACGGACGAAACACCATATATTTT,CASSRDGYGRNTIYF
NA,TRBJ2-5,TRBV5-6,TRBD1,TGTGCCAGCAGCCGCACCCCGGGACAGCACCGAGAGACCCAGTACTTC,CASSRTPGQHRETQYF
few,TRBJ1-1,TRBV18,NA,TGTGCCAGCTCACCGCTCAAGACAGGTTCGAACACTGAAGCTTTCTTT,CASSPLKTGSNTEAFF